This TCR beta chain was identified during a study of neurological immune-mediated disorders. Notes on the study in general: The expanded clones of different subjects shared no CDR3 amino acid sequences (suggesting private repertoires in all groups).

There are 15 residues in the CDR3. V was clipped by 5 bases and J by 6 bases; unmatched bases: 15. Germline assignment: CDR1 DFQATT and CDR2 SNEGSKA (reference sequence). This clonotype was picked up many times. Antigen: not known. As for the cDNA, it was generated by 5'RACE with 10-nucleotide random UMIs. TCRdb redid the calling of the 5' RACE reads with MiXCR, one entry per CDR3 protein. The sample consists of 75,000 to 85,000 distinct CDR3 sequences, over 15% of them appearing once. The study used blood bank volunteers in Maryland, USA, as healthy controls. The unsorted libraries originated from 2 million PBMCs kept at -80 C.

The source is a woman in her thirties or forties in good health. The sequenced sample consisted of PBMCs. This rearrangement joins TRBV20-1 to TRBJ2-7, with 8 positions matching TRBD2. The CDR3, as DNA: TGCAGTGCTCCCGCGGCCGGACTAGCTTCCGGCGAGCAGTACGTC. Protein: CSAPAAGLASGEQYV.